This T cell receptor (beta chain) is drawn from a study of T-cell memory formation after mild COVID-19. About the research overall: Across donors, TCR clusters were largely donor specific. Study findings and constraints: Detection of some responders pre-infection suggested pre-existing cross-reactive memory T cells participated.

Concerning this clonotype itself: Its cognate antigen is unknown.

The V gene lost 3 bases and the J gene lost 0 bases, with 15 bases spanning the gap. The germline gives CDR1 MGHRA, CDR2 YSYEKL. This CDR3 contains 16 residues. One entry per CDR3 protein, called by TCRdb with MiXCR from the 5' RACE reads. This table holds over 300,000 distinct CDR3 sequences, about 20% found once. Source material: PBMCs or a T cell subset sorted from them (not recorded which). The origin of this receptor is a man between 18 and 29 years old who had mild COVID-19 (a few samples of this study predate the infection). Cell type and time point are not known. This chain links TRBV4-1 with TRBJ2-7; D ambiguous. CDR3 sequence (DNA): TGCGCCAGCAGCCACCTAAGGACCCGGAGCTCCTACGAGCAGTACTTC. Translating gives CASSHLRTRSSYEQYF.